This T cell receptor beta chain was found in a study of cytomegalovirus exposure and HLA in healthy donors. Findings of the study overall: The productive fraction for most TCR beta V segments was about 90% or about 30% in an earlier analysis.

With 60 Vbeta and 13 Jbeta primers, the PCR was carried out. Here immunoSEQ multiplex PCR was the method, and the copy in TCRdb shows in-frame clones only, minus some. The table records some 220,000 clones, over 75% of them present only once. CDR1 and CDR2 (germline): MNHEY, SMNVEV (reference sequence). The CDR3 is made up of 16 amino acids. Trimming removed 4 bases from V and 1 base from J, with 11 bases in between. Comment on this clone: Antigen specificity is unknown.

The sequenced sample consisted of PBMCs. V usage is TRBV27 and J usage is TRBJ2-6; D gene unclear. This clonotype was obtained from a boy aged 10-17 years in good health and CMV-seronegative. DNA for the CDR3: TGTGCCAGCAGTTGGCATTCCCCGTCTGGGGCCAACGTCCTGACTTTC. This codes for CASSWHSPSGANVLTF.